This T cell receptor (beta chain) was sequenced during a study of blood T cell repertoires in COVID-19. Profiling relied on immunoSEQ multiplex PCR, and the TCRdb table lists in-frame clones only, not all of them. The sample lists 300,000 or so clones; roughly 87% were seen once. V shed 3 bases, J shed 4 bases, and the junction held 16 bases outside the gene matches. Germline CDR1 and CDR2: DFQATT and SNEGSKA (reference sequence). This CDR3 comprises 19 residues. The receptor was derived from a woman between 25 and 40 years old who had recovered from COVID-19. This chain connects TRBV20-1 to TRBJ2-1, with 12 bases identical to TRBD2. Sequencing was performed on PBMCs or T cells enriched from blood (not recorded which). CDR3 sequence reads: CSASTFAASGGARYNEQFF. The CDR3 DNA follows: TGCAGTGCTAGTACGTTTGCGGCTAGCGGGGGGGCCAGGTACAATGAGCAGTTCTTC.